One and the same sample provided the 19 T cell receptor beta chains below, sequenced in a study of control samples from healthy donors and cancer patients. The table came from immunoSEQ multiplex PCR; TCRdb's copy has only in-frame clones and leaves some out. The sample lists roughly 190,000 clones; 91% were seen once. The sample taken for sequencing was blood. These receptors were taken from a woman aged 30 to 39 in good health.

V usage is TRBV6-6 and J usage is TRBJ2-3; no clear D gene. V was trimmed by 0 bases and J by 2 bases, leaving 6 bases between them. CDR1 and CDR2 (germline): MNHNY, SVGAGI (reference sequence). The CDR3 is 14 residues long. The CDR3, as DNA: TGTGCCAGCAGTTACTCCAGCCCCACAGATACGCAGTATTTT. Translation: CASSYSSPTDTQYF.

This clone showed up just once. The chain recombines TRBV7-8 with TRBJ2-5; 10 bases align to TRBD2. The CDR3 runs 15 residues. Germline loops: CDR1 SGHVS, CDR2 FQNEAQ. Trimming removed 0 bases from V and 5 bases from J; junction bases left unmatched: 3. The CDR3 region is CASSLAILAGETQYF. CDR3 sequence (DNA): TGTGCCAGCAGCTTAGCAATACTAGCGGGGGAGACCCAGTACTTC.

The chain couples TRBV7-8 to TRBJ2-7; 11 nucleotides line up with TRBD1. Germline V gene lookup returns CDR1 SGHVS and CDR2 FQNEAQ. The CDR3 is 16 residues long. V shed 5 bases and J 0 bases; nucleotides not matched to a gene: 6. The DNA for the CDR3 is TGTGCCAGCAGCCGCCGGGACAGGGGGAGCTCCTACGAGCAGTACTTC. Encoded protein: CASSRRDRGSSYEQYF.

V and J are TRBV4-3 and TRBJ2-1; possible D gene TRBD2, 6 bases. Germline V gene data show CDR1 as LGHNA and CDR2 as YSLEER. Trimming shortened V by 1 base and J by 0 bases, and 16 bases separated the two germline ends. This CDR3 spans 18 amino acids. Here the CDR3 reads CASSQAIADGGSYNEQFF. Written as DNA, the CDR3 is TGCGCCAGCAGCCAAGCAATAGCGGATGGGGGCTCCTACAATGAGCAGTTCTTC.

The chain couples TRBV29-1 to TRBJ2-2; 13 nucleotides align to TRBD2. The V segment lost 6 bases and the J segment 4 bases; nucleotides outside the gene matches: 11. From germline, CDR1 is SQVTM and CDR2 ANQGSEA. The CDR3 spans 17 residues. CDR3 sequence reads: CSVLGLAGKGGTGELFF. CDR3 sequence (DNA): TGCAGCGTGCTGGGACTAGCGGGAAAAGGGGGCACCGGGGAGCTGTTTTTT.

The chain is built from TRBV2 and TRBJ1-2; D gene uncertain. Between the trimmed V and J ends, which lost 3 bases and 0 bases, there was a span of 5 bases. The CDR3 is made up of 13 amino acids. In germline, CDR1 is SNHLY, CDR2 FYNNEI. The CDR3, as DNA: TGTGCCAGCAGTGATCCGTCTAACTATGGCTACACCTTC. This sequence encodes CASSDPSNYGYTF.

V and J are TRBV19 and TRBJ2-1; tentatively, D is TRBD2 (6 bases). Germline CDR1 and CDR2: LNHDA and SQIVND (reference sequence). This CDR3 contains 12 residues. V was trimmed by 7 bases and J by 6 bases, leaving 10 bases between them. CDR3 loop: CASIGLFNEQFF. The CDR3 bases are TGTGCCAGTATAGGACTATTCAATGAGCAGTTCTTC.

The chain carries TRBV4-3 and TRBJ1-1, with D possibly matching TRBD1 (6 bases). V was trimmed by 2 bases and J by 1 base, leaving 8 bases between them. CDR3 length: 14 residues. Germline CDR1 reads LGHNA; CDR2 reads YSLEER. CDR3 residues: CASSQPGQNTEAFF. In nucleotides, the CDR3 is TGCGCCAGCAGCCAACCGGGACAGAACACTGAAGCTTTCTTT.

The chain couples TRBV7-9 to TRBJ1-5; 7 bases are a match to TRBD1. V shed 0 bases, J shed 4 bases, and the junction held 3 bases outside the gene matches. The CDR3 spans 15 residues. Per germline, CDR1 SEHNR and CDR2 FQNEAQ (reference sequence). In nucleotides, the CDR3 is TGTGCCAGCAGCTTAGCGGACAGGCCTAATCAGCCCCAGCATTTT. Translation: CASSLADRPNQPQHF.

The chain recombines TRBV6-5 with TRBJ2-1; possibly TRBD1 for D (7 bases). Germline CDR1 and CDR2: MNHEY and SVGAGI. Trimming cost V 6 bases and J 7 bases, with 19 bases left between them. The CDR3 has 15 amino acids. The chain's CDR3 is CASRDRRLVENEQFF. The CDR3 region has the DNA TGTGCCAGCAGGGACAGGAGACTAGTTGAGAATGAGCAGTTCTTC.

The chain uses TRBV30 and TRBJ2-5, with 7 bases matching TRBD1. V was clipped by 0 bases and J by 2 bases; unmatched bases: 6. The CDR3 consists of 15 residues. Germline CDR1 GTSNPN, CDR2 SVGIG (reference sequence). The CDR3 DNA reads as TGTGCCTGGAGTGTGGGACAGCGGAAACAAGAGACCCAGTACTTC. Translation gives CAWSVGQRKQETQYF.

The chain uses TRBV11-2 and TRBJ1-2; D remains ambiguous. Trimming left V 5 bases short and J 1 base short, with 11 bases between. Germline V gene sequence: CDR1 SGHAT, CDR2 FQNNGV. The CDR3 is 14 amino acids. The CDR3 loop is CASSRLSSNYGYTF. As DNA, the CDR3 is TGTGCCAGCAGCCGTTTGTCCAGTAACTATGGCTACACCTTC. Supplemented by reference TRBV11-2 and TRBJ1-2, the full variable domain reads EAGVAQSPRYKIIEKRQSVAFWCNPISGHATLYWYQQILGQGPKLLIQFQNNGVVDDSQLPKDRFSAERLKGVDSTLKIQPAKLEDSAVYLCASSRLSSNYGYTFGSGTRLTVV.

J is TRBJ1-1 and V is TRBV5-6; tentative D call: TRBD1 (6 bases). Germline V lookup: CDR1 SGHDT, CDR2 YYEEEE. V lost 4 bases, J lost 1 base, and 11 bases lay in between. There are 14 residues in the CDR3. The DNA of the CDR3 is TGTGCCAGCAGCGGGGACAATTGGAACACTGAAGCTTTCTTT. Protein sequence: CASSGDNWNTEAFF.

This clone was observed a few times. CDR3: CASSLSGRVQETQYF. The CDR3 DNA sequence: TGTGCCAGCAGCCTTAGCGGGAGGGTACAAGAGACCCAGTACTTC. V gene TRBV7-2 combines with J gene TRBJ2-5; 11 bases fit TRBD2. With V trimmed by 5 bases and J by 2 bases, 4 bases remained unmatched. The germline V gene has CDR1 SGHTA and CDR2 FQGNSA. This CDR3 spans 15 amino acids.

This chain links TRBV2 with TRBJ1-1; TRBD1 agrees at 9 bases. Germline lookup yields CDR1 SNHLY and CDR2 FYNNEI. The ends lost 6 bases at V and 0 bases at J; junction bases unmatched: 2. The CDR3 is made up of 14 amino acids. CDR3 nucleotide sequence: TGTGCCAGCAGGGGACAGGGAATGAACACTGAAGCTTTCTTT. It encodes CASRGQGMNTEAFF.

This clone was observed a single time. The chain recombines TRBV3-1 (or the pseudogene TRBV3-2) with TRBJ2-1; 13 bases align to TRBD2. The CDR3 is 18 residues long. CDR1 is LGHDT and CDR2 is YNNKEL in the germline V gene (reference sequence). The J segment lost 10 bases and the V segment lost 0 bases, leaving 12 bases of the junction unmatched. CDR3 DNA: TGTGCCAGCAGCCAAGAAATACTAGCGGGAGGGAGTTCGGGGGAGCAGTTCTTC. It translates to CASSQEILAGGSSGEQFF.

The chain has TRBV7-2 and TRBJ1-6, with D possibly being TRBD1 (5 bases). The CDR3 sequence is 15 residues long. The V gene's germline CDR1 is SGHTA and CDR2 FQGNSA. V dropped 1 base and J dropped 5 bases, with 9 bases sitting between them. The CDR3 DNA reads as TGTGCCAGCAGCTTAGGGACACGAGATAATTCACCCCTCCACTTT. Protein sequence: CASSLGTRDNSPLHF.

The chain combines TRBV2 with TRBJ2-7, with D hard to call. Germline V gene lookup returns CDR1 SNHLY and CDR2 FYNNEI. CDR3 size: 12 residues. The V end lost 2 bases, the J end lost 3 bases, and 5 bases lay between the germline ends. The CDR3 loop reads CASSEQGYEQYF. The CDR3 nucleotides read TGTGCCAGCAGTGAACAAGGCTACGAGCAGTACTTC. The full variable domain, its missing parts supplied by reference TRBV2 and TRBJ2-7, is EPEVTQTPSHQVTQMGQEVILRCVPISNHLYFYWYRQILGQKVEFLVSFYNNEISEKSEIFDDQFSVERPDGSNFTLKIRSTKLEDSAMYFCASSEQGYEQYFGPGTRLTVT.

This chain links TRBV4-2 with TRBJ2-2; perhaps D is TRBD1 or TRBD2 (5 bases each). The CDR3 consists of 13 residues. Trimming took 3 bases from V and 5 from J, leaving 7 bases between them. CDR1 and CDR2 (germline): LGHNA, YNFKEQ. The CDR3 bases are TGTGCCAGCAGCCAGGGGGAGACCGGGGAGCTGTTTTTT. Protein: CASSQGETGELFF.